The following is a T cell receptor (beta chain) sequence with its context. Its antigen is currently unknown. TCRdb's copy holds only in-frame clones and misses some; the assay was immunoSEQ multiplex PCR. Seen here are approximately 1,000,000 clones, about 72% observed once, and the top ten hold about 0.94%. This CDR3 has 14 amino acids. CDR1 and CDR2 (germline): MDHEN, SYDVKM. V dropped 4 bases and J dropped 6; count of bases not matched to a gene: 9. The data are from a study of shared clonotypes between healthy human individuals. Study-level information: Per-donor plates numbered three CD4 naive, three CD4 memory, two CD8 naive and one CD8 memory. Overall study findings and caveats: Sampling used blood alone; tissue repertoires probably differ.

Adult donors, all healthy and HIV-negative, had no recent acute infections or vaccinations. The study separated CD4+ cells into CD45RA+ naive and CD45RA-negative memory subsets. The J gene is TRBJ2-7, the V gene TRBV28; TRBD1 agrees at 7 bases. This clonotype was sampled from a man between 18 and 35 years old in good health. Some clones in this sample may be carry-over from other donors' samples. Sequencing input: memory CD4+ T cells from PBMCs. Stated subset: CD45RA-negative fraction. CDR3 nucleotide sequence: TGTGCCAGCAGTTCCACAGGGGCTTCGGGCGAGCAGTACTTC. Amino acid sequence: CASSSTGASGEQYF.